A selection of T cell receptor beta chains follows, all from one sample in a study of monozygotic twins with inflammatory bowel disease. TCRdb reprocessed the 5' RACE reads and stores each CDR3 protein as one record, lacking DNA. The sample's table shows 85,000 to 110,000 distinct CDR3 sequences. Sequencing was performed on blood. The source of these receptors is a human donor with ulcerative colitis or Crohn's disease, or a healthy co-twin of an affected twin (not recorded which). Both conserved end residues are part of each CDR3.

V,J,CDR3
TRBV6-5,TRBJ1-5,CASTRYGVYSNQPQHF
TRBV5-6,TRBJ2-5,CASRDVVGPTQYF
TRBV7-9,TRBJ2-3,CASSRGAGVADTQYF
TRBV7-2,TRBJ2-3,CASAKGQGRFTDTQYF
TRBV3-1,TRBJ1-4,CASRLDRVNEKLFF
TRBV25-1,TRBJ1-6,CASRGSGTGNNSPLHF
TRBV27,TRBJ2-5,CASSFGLAQETQYF
TRBV6-2/TRBV6-3,TRBJ2-4,CASRATVGGKDIQYF
TRBV5-1,TRBJ1-4,CASSLDGAGEKLFF
TRBV9,TRBJ2-5,CASSVDPTPISQYF
TRBV29-1,TRBJ2-1,CSPSIYNEQFF
TRBV7-3,TRBJ2-1,CASSAHRDNRQFF
TRBV7-2,TRBJ1-1,CASSFSPVNTEAFF
TRBV20-1,TRBJ2-5,CSARERQFRETQYF
TRBV2,TRBJ2-7,CASSSGQGRSYEQYF
TRBV7-2,TRBJ2-2,CASSLGRANTGELFF
TRBV7-2,TRBJ2-2,CASSFDYTGELFF
TRBV16,TRBJ1-2,CASSRFYRGGGPSGSGYTF
TRBV20-1,TRBJ1-4,CSASTGREKLFF
TRBV20-1,TRBJ2-1,CSAWDSMHYNEQFF
TRBV20-1,TRBJ2-3,CSARMPGLGADTQYF
TRBV20-1,TRBJ2-7,CSAEKQGRDYEQYF
TRBV20-1,TRBJ2-7,CRGTSGPYEQYF
TRBV20-1,TRBJ2-7,CSARDPRQGLRWSRQYF
TRBV12-3/TRBV12-4,TRBJ1-6,CASSFYGRGSSPLHF
TRBV20-1,TRBJ2-1,CSVPDDNEQFF
TRBV5-1,TRBJ2-1,CASIPGAGLSYNEQFF
TRBV12-3/TRBV12-4,TRBJ2-2,CASSLRTPANTGELFF